This entry lists 16 T cell receptor beta chains sequenced from one sample in a study of T cell responses to AZD1222 COVID-19 vaccine. The method was immunoSEQ multiplex PCR; TCRdb's version includes in-frame clones alone and lacks a portion of them. Here the sample spans 70,000 to 95,000 clones, roughly 90% being singletons. The sequences come from peripheral blood, collected 28 days after the second AZD1222 dose. Receptors originate from an adult who received the AZD1222 COVID-19 vaccine.

This sequence joins TRBV11-2 and TRBJ2-7; TRBD1 might be the D (5 bases). The CDR3 runs 12 residues. Trimming shortened V by 4 bases and J by 2 bases, and 6 bases separated the two germline ends. Germline loops: CDR1 SGHAT, CDR2 FQNNGV. CDR3 residues: CASSYRTYEQYF. In nucleotides, the CDR3 is TGTGCCAGCAGCTACAGGACCTACGAGCAGTACTTC.

This clone occurred a few times. The rearrangement joins TRBV3-1 (or the pseudogene TRBV3-2) to TRBJ1-5; D is unresolved. The CDR3 is 14 amino acids. Germline V gene sequence: CDR1 LGHDT, CDR2 YNNKEL (reference sequence). The V end was cut by 5 bases, the J end by 2 bases, with 10 bases between. The CDR3 bases are TGTGCCAGCAGCGCCGGTGCTGGCAATCAGCCCCAGCATTTT. Protein product: CASSAGAGNQPQHF.

The rearrangement joins TRBV3-1 (or the pseudogene TRBV3-2) to TRBJ1-1; 8 bases align to TRBD1. CDR1 is LGHDT, CDR2 YNNKEL, per germline (reference sequence). CDR3 length equals 13 residues. The junction had 2 bases not matched to a gene; V was cut back by 4 bases and J by 4 bases. The CDR3 nucleotides read TGTGCCAGCAGCCCCGGACAGGGCACTGAAGCTTTCTTT. It yields the protein CASSPGQGTEAFF.

V and J are TRBV5-4 and TRBJ1-6; a weak D match, TRBD1 (5 bases). Germline V gene lookup returns CDR1 SGHNT and CDR2 YYREEE (reference sequence). The CDR3 contains 16 residues. V was cut by 3 bases and J by 6 bases, with 16 bases left in between. The DNA for the CDR3 is TGTGCCAGCAGCTCCCAGGGCCCCAACCCTAATTCACCCCTCCACTTT. This sequence encodes CASSSQGPNPNSPLHF.

The V and J genes are TRBV9 and TRBJ2-2; a weak D match, TRBD2 (6 bases). CDR3 length: 15 residues. V was trimmed by 5 bases and J by 3 bases, leaving 14 bases between them. The germline CDR1 and CDR2 sequences are SGDLS and YYNGEE. The CDR3 DNA reads TGTGCCAGCAGTGGCGGCGGGACCGACACCGGGGAGCTGTTTTTT. Translation: CASSGGGTDTGELFF.

This chain joins TRBV5-4 and TRBJ1-6, with 10 positions matching TRBD1. Trimming took 5 bases from V and 5 from J; bases not matched to a gene: 1. Germline values: CDR1 SGHNT, CDR2 YYREEE (reference sequence). This CDR3 has 14 amino acids. This CDR3 is CASRGQGDNSPLHF. Here the CDR3 DNA reads TGTGCCAGCAGAGGACAGGGGGATAATTCACCCCTCCACTTT.

The sample holds a few counts of this clone. The rearrangement links TRBV30 to TRBJ2-7, with D maybe TRBD1 (6 bases). Germline V gene data show CDR1 as GTSNPN and CDR2 as SVGIG (reference sequence). The CDR3 consists of 12 residues. V dropped 2 bases and J dropped 6 bases, with 11 bases sitting between them. The CDR3 spells CAWSLQGSEQYF. As DNA, the CDR3 is TGTGCCTGGAGTCTCCAGGGGTCCGAGCAGTACTTC.

This chain joins TRBV6-5 and TRBJ1-1, with D possibly TRBD1 on 6 matching bases. Looked up from germline, CDR1 is MNHEY and CDR2 is SVGAGI. V lost 4 bases and J lost 0, with 9 bases in between. The CDR3 is 14 amino acids. The CDR3 DNA is TGTGCCAGCAGTTCTAGGACAGTGAACACTGAAGCTTTCTTT. This codes for CASSSRTVNTEAFF.

A single count supports this clone. This chain connects TRBV6-2 or TRBV6-3 to TRBJ2-3; the D gene is possibly TRBD1 (6 bases). Germline CDR1 and CDR2: MNHEY and SVGEGT. V shed 2 bases and J shed 0 bases, with 9 bases lying between them. The CDR3 is made up of 15 amino acids. CDR3 protein: CASSYRDTSTDTQYF. DNA of the CDR3: TGTGCCAGCAGTTACCGGGACACCAGCACAGATACGCAGTATTTT.

This clone occurred a few times. The chain has TRBV29-1 and TRBJ1-1; D is ambiguous. V lost 0 bases and J 0 bases, leaving 5 bases between the germline ends. From germline, CDR1 is SQVTM and CDR2 ANQGSEA. This CDR3 region has 13 residues. The CDR3 sequence: CSVEDPVNTEAFF. The CDR3 region has the DNA TGCAGCGTTGAAGATCCCGTGAACACTGAAGCTTTCTTT.

V usage is TRBV5-5 and J usage is TRBJ2-2; possible D gene TRBD1, 5 bases. Trimming left V 7 bases short and J 0 bases short, with 10 bases between. CDR1 and CDR2 from the germline V gene are SGHKS and YYEKEE (reference sequence). The CDR3 has 14 residues. The CDR3, as DNA: TGTGCCAGCCTCCTAGGGGCGAACACCGGGGAGCTGTTTTTT. Its translation is CASLLGANTGELFF.

The chain combines TRBV10-3 with TRBJ2-2; 8 bases are a match to TRBD1. Losses at the gene ends were 5 bases for V and 0 bases for J; bases not matched to a gene: 5. CDR1 and CDR2 from the germline V gene are ENHRY and SYGVKD. The CDR3 is 16 residues long. CDR3 in amino acids: CAISILQGANTGELFF. DNA for the CDR3: TGTGCCATCAGTATATTACAGGGGGCGAACACCGGGGAGCTGTTTTTT.

In this sample, this clone turned up a few times. The rearrangement joins TRBV4-1 to TRBJ2-7, with D hard to call. V was shortened by 5 bases and J by 0 bases, with 11 bases between the two germline ends. Germline assignment: CDR1 MGHRA and CDR2 YSYEKL. CDR3 size: 14 residues. The CDR3 loop reads CASSFQASSYEQYF. The CDR3 coding sequence is TGCGCCAGCAGCTTTCAGGCTAGCTCCTACGAGCAGTACTTC.

The chain combines TRBV5-4 with TRBJ1-2; TRBD1 is a possible D gene (5 bases). Per germline, CDR1 SGHNT and CDR2 YYREEE (reference sequence). The CDR3 contains 16 residues. V was clipped by 5 bases and J by 2 bases, with 19 bases between them. The CDR3: CASSRGEGQSNYGYTF. DNA for the CDR3: TGTGCCAGCAGTCGGGGAGAGGGGCAGTCCAACTATGGCTACACCTTC.

The V gene is TRBV5-6, the J gene TRBJ1-2; 10 bases match TRBD1. CDR1 SGHDT and CDR2 YYEEEE come from the germline V gene. Trimming removed 5 bases from V and 4 bases from J; junction bases left unmatched: 11. The CDR3 spans 16 residues. In DNA, the CDR3 is TGTGCCAGCAGTCCGGGACAGGGGAGCTATGTCTATGGCTACACCTTC. Its protein product is CASSPGQGSYVYGYTF.

The chain joins TRBV28 to TRBJ1-5; 9 bases map to TRBD1. The germline gives CDR1 MDHEN, CDR2 SYDVKM. With 5 bases clipped from V and 4 bases from J, the junction kept 3 bases outside the gene matches. The CDR3 is 14 residues long. The CDR3 DNA is TGTGCCAGCAGTATGGGACAGGGAAATCAGCCCCAGCATTTT. The encoded protein is CASSMGQGNQPQHF.